This T cell receptor (beta chain) was identified during a study of identical twins. All of the donors were Caucasians in good health. The authors used template switching to add a universal primer site and gave cDNA unique molecular identifiers. TCRdb re-called the 5' RACE reads through MiXCR, storing one row per CDR3 protein. The sample yields about 1.7 million distinct CDR3 sequences, less than 35% seen once. As to this clonotype: No antigen is known for it.

V shed 3 bases and J shed 4 bases, with 22 bases lying between them. This CDR3 has 17 amino acids. Germline CDR1 is SGHDT and CDR2 is YYEEEE. Regarding the study as a whole: Model-predicted out-of-frame TCR alpha sharing fell below observed values in monozygotic twins.

Sequences were obtained from cord blood. V gene TRBV5-6 combines with J gene TRBJ2-5; D is possibly TRBD1 or TRBD2 (6 bases each). The clonotype comes from a newborn girl in good health. The CDR3 DNA reads as TGTGCCAGCAGCTGGGGGGCCTCTTCAGGACGTAGAGAGACCCAGTACTTC. It specifies CASSWGASSGRRETQYF.